The present T cell receptor (beta chain) was sequenced within a study of shared T cell receptors in the human thymus (dated by TCRdb to the early 2020s). Regarding the research as a whole: The study examined how the human thymus generates shared, self-reactive T-cell receptor alpha chains.

The CDR1 and CDR2 encoded by the germline V gene (reference sequence) are LNHDA and SQIVND. Including the terminal cysteine and phenylalanine, the CDR3 comprises 19 residues. Only CDR3 DNA remains: 57 bases, in frame from the first base. Unmatched junction bases come to 18, with V trimmed by 2 bases and J by 4 bases. In regard to this clone: The specificity of this receptor is unknown. Per-nucleotide qualities are absent, and no much larger clonotype sits a single base away.

Library preparation was by the immunoSEQ multiplex PCR assay. Not all clones reach the TCRdb copy of this immuneACCESS table, which keeps in-frame sequences only. Checked studies attribute under half of the gap to unresolved V genes and leave the rest unexplained. This sample has 650,000 to 950,000 clones in its table, and 80% to 90% of those were observed once. Jointly, the top ten make up about 0.011% of the sample. This sample also appeared in a second study, on human thymus T cells. As the second paper documents: In Finland, the donors were immunologically healthy infants who were having open corrective cardiac surgery for congenital heart defects. Thymus tissue was collected as surgical resects that were removed during corrective cardiac surgery. Biased V and J gene segment usage appeared to be present in both thymic and peripheral blood repertoires. The related research reported highly overlapping thymic TCR repertoires among unrelated individuals. TCR alpha and beta repertoires from roughly eight infant thymus samples and four related peripheral blood samples were characterized in the study. Donor ages ranged from 7 to 244 days, and the cohort comprised 5 to 7 male and a couple of female infants. Thymocytes were mechanically released from the tissue and were stored as pellets of about 9.5-33 million cells at -70 degrees C. Genomic DNA was extracted from frozen cell pellets with a QIAsymphony instrument. TCRB and TCRAD loci were amplified from a standardized quantity of quality-controlled genomic DNA using the immunoSEQ multiplex PCR assay. The V(D)J region was spanned by amplicons of a length sufficient to cover the CDR3 and to identify V and J genes. Through the commercial immunoSEQ service, the amplicons were sequenced on an Illumina platform. Primer bias and sequencing errors were corrected as previously described, and TCRAD and TCRB were defined on the basis of the IMGT database. immunoSEQ Analyzer 3.0 and VDJTools were used for repertoire analysis, which covered basic statistics, V/J segment usage, diversity estimates, rarefaction and pairwise overlap. To estimate diversity, the Chao1, ChaoE, Efron-Thisted, Shannon and inverse Simpson indices were applied, and diversity was also estimated on datasets down-sampled to the smallest sample. Repertoire overlap used strict matching of CDR3 nucleotide sequence, V gene and J gene, with Jaccard-based multidimensional scaling clustering. On average, roughly 740,000 unique TCRB clonotypes were obtained from thymus samples, compared with roughly 89,000 from blood samples.

Sequencing was performed on thymocytes. In this chain, TRBV19 is recombined with TRBJ1-2; TRBD1 aligns with 8 central bases. The TCR was taken from a girl under three years old with a congenital heart defect. Donor details come from another sample of the same person, matched by shared clones. The CDR3 corresponds to CASSISRRGLRGGPYGYTF. The DNA reads TGTGCCAGTAGTATAAGTCGCAGGGGGCTGAGGGGAGGTCCCTATGGCTACACCTTC.